This record looks at one TCR beta chain sequence and its context. In the original workflow: It was from reference gene primer amplification that nucleated cell counts were estimated. Using immunoSEQ multiplex PCR, the repertoire was profiled, and TCRdb retains in-frame clones only, with some absent. That table supplies the V and J calls and clone size; D and trimming were determined from the DNA. The data hold some 260,000 clones, with roughly four fifths observed a single time. The entry originates in a study of blood T cell repertoires in COVID-19. Across the study: The United States, Italy and Spain supplied acute and convalescent COVID-19 samples. T cells, B-cell-depleted T cells, or PBMCs provided the cDNA or gDNA that served as material.

The length of the CDR3 is 17 residues. CDR1 and CDR2 from the germline V gene are SGHKS and YYEKEE (reference sequence). The trim removed 7 bases at V and 5 bases at J, leaving 19 bases unmatched. V usage is TRBV5-5 and J usage is TRBJ2-3; 7 nucleotides line up with TRBD1. Sample: peripheral blood. This clonotype originated in a man older than 75 with acute or convalescent COVID-19. The CDR3 sequence is CASAASPFSRGKDTQYF. CDR3 sequence (DNA): TGTGCCAGCGCCGCGTCTCCTTTTAGCAGGGGGAAAGATACGCAGTATTTT.